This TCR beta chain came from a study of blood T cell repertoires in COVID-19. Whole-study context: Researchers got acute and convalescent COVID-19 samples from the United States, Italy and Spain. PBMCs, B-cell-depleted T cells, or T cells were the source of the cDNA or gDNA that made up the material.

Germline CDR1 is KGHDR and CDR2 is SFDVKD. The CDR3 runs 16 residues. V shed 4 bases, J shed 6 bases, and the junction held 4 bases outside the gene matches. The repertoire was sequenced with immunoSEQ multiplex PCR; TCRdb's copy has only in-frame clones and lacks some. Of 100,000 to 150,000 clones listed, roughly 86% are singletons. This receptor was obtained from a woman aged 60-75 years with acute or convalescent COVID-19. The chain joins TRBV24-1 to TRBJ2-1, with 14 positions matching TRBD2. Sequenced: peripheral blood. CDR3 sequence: CATSETGLAGGNEQFF. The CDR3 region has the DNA TGTGCCACCAGTGAAACCGGACTAGCGGGGGGCAATGAGCAGTTCTTC.